Below are 2 T cell receptor beta chains sequenced from a single sample in a study of T cell changes during pregnancy in multiple sclerosis. Data came from immunoSEQ multiplex PCR; TCRdb stores just in-frame clones and leaves some out. The sample lists nearly 110,000 clones; 92% were seen once. This material consisted of peripheral blood, taken in the third trimester of pregnancy. Receptors were obtained from a female donor in good health, enrolled as a control in a pregnancy study.

The genes are TRBV15 and TRBJ1-1, with unresolved D. Trimming took off 0 bases at V and 4 bases at J, with 9 bases between the two ends. Looked up from germline, CDR1 is LNHNV and CDR2 is YYDKDF (reference sequence). The CDR3 runs 14 residues. This CDR3 reads CATSRERMITEAFF. Here the CDR3 DNA reads TGTGCCACCAGCAGAGAGCGAATGATCACTGAAGCTTTCTTT.

This chain uses TRBV11-2 with TRBJ2-1; 8 positions agree with TRBD1. Germline loops: CDR1 SGHAT, CDR2 FQNNGV. This CDR3 has 15 residues. The V gene end was trimmed by 4 bases and the J gene end by 1 base; junction bases not matched to a gene: 3. CDR3 nucleotides: TGTGCCAGCAGCTCCAACAGGGGGTCCTACAATGAGCAGTTCTTC. Translated: CASSSNRGSYNEQFF.